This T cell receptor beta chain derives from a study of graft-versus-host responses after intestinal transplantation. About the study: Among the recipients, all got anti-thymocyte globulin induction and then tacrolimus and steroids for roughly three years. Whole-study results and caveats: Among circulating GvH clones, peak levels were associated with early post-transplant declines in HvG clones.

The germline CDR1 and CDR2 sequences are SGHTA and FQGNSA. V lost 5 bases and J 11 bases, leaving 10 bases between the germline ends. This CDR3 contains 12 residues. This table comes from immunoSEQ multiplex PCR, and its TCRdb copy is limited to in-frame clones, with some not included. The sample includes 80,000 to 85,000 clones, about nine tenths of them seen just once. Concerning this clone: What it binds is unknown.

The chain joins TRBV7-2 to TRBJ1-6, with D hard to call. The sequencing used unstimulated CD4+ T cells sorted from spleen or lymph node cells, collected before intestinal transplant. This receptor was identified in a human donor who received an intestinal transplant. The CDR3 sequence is CASSPPNTPLHF. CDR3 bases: TGTGCCAGCAGCCCTCCCAACACACCCCTCCACTTT.